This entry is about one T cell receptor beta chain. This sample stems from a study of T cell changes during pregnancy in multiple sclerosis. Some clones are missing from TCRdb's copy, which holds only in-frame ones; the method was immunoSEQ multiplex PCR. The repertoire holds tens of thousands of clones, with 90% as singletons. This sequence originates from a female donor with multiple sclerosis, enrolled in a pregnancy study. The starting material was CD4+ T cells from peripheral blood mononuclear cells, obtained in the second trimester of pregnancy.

The CDR3 loop is CASSEQGAEAFF. In nucleotides, the CDR3 is TGTGCCAGCAGTGAGCAGGGGGCTGAAGCTTTCTTT. The rearrangement links TRBV2 to TRBJ1-1; 7 positions match TRBD1. Germline V gene data show CDR1 as SNHLY and CDR2 as FYNNEI. CDR3 length equals 12 residues. V trimming: 3 bases; J trimming: 6 bases; junction bases outside the gene matches: 1.